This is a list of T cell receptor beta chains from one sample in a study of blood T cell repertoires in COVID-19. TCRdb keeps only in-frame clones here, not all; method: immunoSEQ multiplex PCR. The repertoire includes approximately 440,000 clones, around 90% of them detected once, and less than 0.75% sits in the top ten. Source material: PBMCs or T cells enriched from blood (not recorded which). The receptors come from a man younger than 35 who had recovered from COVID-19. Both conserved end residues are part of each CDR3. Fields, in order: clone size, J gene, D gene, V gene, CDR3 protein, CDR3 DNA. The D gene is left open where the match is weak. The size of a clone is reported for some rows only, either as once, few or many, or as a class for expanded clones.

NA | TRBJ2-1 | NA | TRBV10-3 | CAISRTGLYNEQFF | TGTGCCATCAGTCGAACAGGGTTGTACAATGAGCAGTTCTTC
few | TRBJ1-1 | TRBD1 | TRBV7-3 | CASSVTGTANTEAFF | TGTGCCAGCAGCGTAACCGGGACAGCAAACACTGAAGCTTTCTTT
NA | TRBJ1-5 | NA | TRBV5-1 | CASSLEGGNQPQHF | TGCGCCAGCAGCTTGGAAGGGGGTAATCAGCCCCAGCATTTT
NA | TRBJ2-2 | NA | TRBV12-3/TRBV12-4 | CASSPFGTGELFF | TGTGCCAGCAGCCCCTTCGGCACCGGGGAGCTGTTTTTT
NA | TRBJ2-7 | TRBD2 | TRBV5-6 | CASSLGSGGTFYEQYF | TGTGCCAGCAGCTTGGGGAGCGGGGGGACCTTCTACGAGCAGTACTTC
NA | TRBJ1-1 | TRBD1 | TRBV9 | CASSALGQGATEAFF | TGTGCCAGCAGCGCCCTAGGACAGGGGGCCACTGAAGCTTTCTTT
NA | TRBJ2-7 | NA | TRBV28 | CASSVGGSSDEQYF | TGTGCCAGCAGCGTCGGCGGGTCTAGCGACGAGCAGTACTTC
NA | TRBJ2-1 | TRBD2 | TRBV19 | CASTPQRGPGRVYNEQFF | TGTGCCAGTACCCCCCAAAGAGGACCCGGGAGGGTCTACAATGAGCAGTTCTTC
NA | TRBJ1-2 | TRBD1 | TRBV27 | CASSLRDRGYPEGYGYTF | TGTGCCAGCAGTCTCCGGGACAGGGGTTACCCCGAGGGCTATGGCTACACCTTC
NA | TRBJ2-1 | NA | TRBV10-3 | CAISVTENEQFF | TGTGCCATCAGCGTGACAGAGAATGAGCAGTTCTTC
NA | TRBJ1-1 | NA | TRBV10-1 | CASRRTVNTEAFF | TGCGCCAGCAGAAGGACAGTGAACACTGAAGCTTTCTTT
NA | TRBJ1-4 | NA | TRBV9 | CASSPLAGDEKLFF | TGTGCCAGCAGCCCCTTGGCAGGGGATGAAAAACTGTTTTTT
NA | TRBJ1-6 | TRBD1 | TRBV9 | CASSAPAPGGSGSPLHF | TGTGCCAGCAGCGCTCCGGCCCCAGGGGGCAGCGGTTCACCCCTCCACTTT
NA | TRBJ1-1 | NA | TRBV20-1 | CTTRQNTEAFF | TGCACCACGAGACAAAACACTGAAGCTTTCTTT
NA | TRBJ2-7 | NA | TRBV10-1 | CASSDGDTVEQYF | TGCGCCAGCAGTGATGGGGACACCGTCGAGCAGTACTTC
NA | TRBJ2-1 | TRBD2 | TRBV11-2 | CASTRAGGLDEQFF | TGTGCCAGCACCCGAGCGGGAGGATTAGATGAGCAGTTCTTC
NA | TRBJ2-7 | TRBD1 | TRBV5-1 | CASSLAQRGQEAYEQYF | TGCGCCAGCAGCTTGGCCCAGAGGGGGCAAGAAGCCTACGAGCAGTACTTC
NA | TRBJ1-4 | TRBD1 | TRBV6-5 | CASSRTGWNEKLFF | TGTGCCAGCAGCAGGACAGGGTGGAATGAAAAACTGTTTTTT
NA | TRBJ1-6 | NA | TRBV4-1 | CASSQAGRNSPLHF | TGCGCCAGCAGTCAGGCGGGACGGAATTCACCCCTCCACTTT
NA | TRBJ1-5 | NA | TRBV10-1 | CASSESVGQPQHF | TGCGCCAGCAGTGAGTCGGTGGGCCAGCCCCAGCATTTT
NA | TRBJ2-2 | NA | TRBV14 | CASSQDRRGKVFF | TGTGCCAGCAGCCAAGATAGAAGGGGGAAGGTGTTTTTT
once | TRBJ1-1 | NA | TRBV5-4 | CASSLDSTPGAFF | TGTGCCAGCAGCTTGGATTCGACCCCAGGGGCTTTCTTT
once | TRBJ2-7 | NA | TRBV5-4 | CASSAGTPNEQYF | TGTGCCAGCAGCGCCGGGACACCCAACGAGCAGTACTTC
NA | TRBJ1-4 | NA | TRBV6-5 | CASSRNQATNEKLFF | TGTGCCAGCAGCAGGAACCAAGCAACTAATGAAAAACTGTTTTTT
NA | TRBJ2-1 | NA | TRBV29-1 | CSVPAGNNEQFF | TGCAGCGTTCCGGCGGGCAACAATGAGCAGTTCTTC
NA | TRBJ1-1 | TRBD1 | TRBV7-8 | CASSSDRGAQAFF | TGTGCCAGCAGCTCCGACAGGGGAGCTCAAGCTTTCTTT